A single sample is the source of the 14 T cell receptor beta chains below, sequenced in a study of beta chain features in type 1 diabetes. Overall study results and limits: Type 1 diabetes patients had moderately but significantly shorter TCRB CDR3s in all four CD4+ subsets.

No cognate antigen is known for these TCRs. The whole isolated RNA underwent reverse transcription, so sequencing captured expressed TCRB transcripts. Generated by immunoSEQ multiplex PCR, the TCRdb table keeps only in-frame clones and is missing some. In the table there are 330,000 or so clones, around 12% of which are singletons. Input material: naive CD4+ T cells from blood. The source of these receptors is a woman aged 18 to 35 with type 1 diabetes.

The genes are TRBV7-8 and TRBJ2-5; D unresolved. The germline V and J ends were trimmed by 1 base and 2 bases, with 14 bases remaining between them. Germline V CDR1 and CDR2: SGHVS, FQNEAQ. The CDR3 extends over 16 amino acids. CDR3 sequence reads: CASSLVGPGRQETQYF. The CDR3, as DNA: TGTGCCAGCAGCTTAGTAGGTCCAGGTCGTCAAGAGACCCAGTACTTC.

This clone was found a few times. The gene calls are TRBV4-1 and TRBJ2-3; unclear D gene. Trimming took off 0 bases at V and 6 bases at J, with 10 bases between the two ends. Germline-derived CDR1 and CDR2 are MGHRA and YSYEKL. This CDR3 comprises 14 residues. DNA of the CDR3: TGCGCCAGCAGCCAAGAAGAAGCGAAGGATACGCAGTATTTT. Its protein product is CASSQEEAKDTQYF.

This clone was counted between two and nine times. The CDR3 region has the DNA TGTGCCAGCTCCGGGGTTGGCACAGATACGCAGTATTTT. Its protein product is CASSGVGTDTQYF. The gene calls are TRBV7-6 and TRBJ2-3; maybe TRBD2 (5 bases). CDR1 SGHVS and CDR2 FNYEAQ come from the germline V gene. V lost 8 bases and J 1 base, leaving 10 bases between the germline ends. The CDR3 runs 13 residues.

The CDR3 DNA reads TGTGCCAGTTCCCCGAGCTCCTACAATGAGCAGTTCTTC. Encoded protein: CASSPSSYNEQFF. The chain recombines TRBV9 with TRBJ2-1; the D is unclear. The CDR3 has 13 amino acids. V was pared by 8 bases and J by 0 bases, with 9 bases between. Germline V lookup: CDR1 SGDLS, CDR2 YYNGEE.

This chain connects TRBV14 to TRBJ2-2, with 7 bases that match TRBD1. V shed 3 bases and J 7 bases; nucleotides not matched to a gene: 8. The CDR3 totals 15 residues. Germline V gives CDR1 SGHDN, CDR2 FVKESK. The CDR3 DNA follows: TGTGCCAGCAGCCACGGACAGGCATGGGGCGGGGAGCTGTTTTTT. It specifies CASSHGQAWGGELFF.

The chain combines TRBV2 with TRBJ2-5; 8 nucleotides align to TRBD1. The CDR3 is made up of 15 amino acids. Germline V gene data show CDR1 as SNHLY and CDR2 as FYNNEI. Losses at the gene ends were 6 bases for V and 5 bases for J; bases not matched to a gene: 11. The DNA for the CDR3 is TGTGCCAGCAGCCAGGAGACAGGGGTCAGGGAGACCCAGTACTTC. Protein sequence: CASSQETGVRETQYF. Full variable domain (remainder filled in from reference TRBV2 and TRBJ2-5): EPEVTQTPSHQVTQMGQEVILRCVPISNHLYFYWYRQILGQKVEFLVSFYNNEISEKSEIFDDQFSVERPDGSNFTLKIRSTKLEDSAMYFCASSQETGVRETQYFGPGTRLLVL.

This clone was found a few times. This chain uses TRBV14 with TRBJ1-1; D remains ambiguous. CDR1 is SGHDN and CDR2 is FVKESK in the germline V gene. V lost 3 bases, J lost 0 bases, and 11 bases lay in between. This CDR3 contains 15 residues. The CDR3 region has the DNA TGTGCCAGCAGCCAGCGGACGGGGATGAACACTGAAGCTTTCTTT. This translates into CASSQRTGMNTEAFF.

This clone showed up just a few times. The chain employs TRBV5-1 and TRBJ2-5; no clear D gene. Germline V gives CDR1 SGHRS, CDR2 YFSETQ. The CDR3 length is 13 residues. Between the trimmed V and J ends, which lost 0 bases and 12 bases, there was a span of 15 bases. CDR3 nucleotides: TGCGCCAGCAGCTTGGAGCTCCCCCAGGCGAAGTACTTC. Its protein is CASSLELPQAKYF.

The chain employs TRBV4-1 and TRBJ2-7; 9 bases match TRBD2. J gave up 1 base and V 1 base, and 5 bases lay outside the gene matches. This CDR3 spans 16 amino acids. The germline V gene has CDR1 MGHRA and CDR2 YSYEKL. This CDR3 is CASSQAGSGGSYEQYF. CDR3 coding DNA: TGCGCCAGCAGCCAAGCCGGTAGCGGGGGTTCCTACGAGCAGTACTTC.

The chain links TRBV7-3 to TRBJ1-2; D possibly corresponds to TRBD1 (5 bases). The germline CDR1 and CDR2 sequences are SGHTA and FQGTGA. V dropped 1 base and J dropped 8 bases, with 11 bases sitting between them. This CDR3 is 13 amino acids long. This chain's CDR3 is CASSLKGSGGYTF. The CDR3 region has the DNA TGTGCCAGCAGCTTAAAGGGGTCCGGAGGCTACACCTTC.

This clone was detected only a few times. The gene calls are TRBV23-1 and TRBJ2-7; D is possibly TRBD2 (6 bases). TRBV23-1 is an ORF, and what it does is uncertain. V dropped 8 bases and J dropped 4 bases, with 12 bases sitting between them. The CDR3 sequence is 12 residues long. The chain's CDR3 is CASRDWPYEQYF. The CDR3 DNA sequence: TGCGCCAGCCGGGACTGGCCATACGAGCAGTACTTC.

This clone was seen only a few times. V usage is TRBV5-4 and J usage is TRBJ2-1, with D possibly being TRBD1 (5 bases). CDR1 is SGHNT and CDR2 is YYREEE in the germline V gene (reference sequence). The CDR3 covers 14 residues. With 2 bases removed from V and 5 bases from J, the gap between germline ends came to 11 bases. The CDR3 DNA is TGTGCCAGCAGCTTAAACAGGCGAGACAATGAGCAGTTCTTC. Encoded protein: CASSLNRRDNEQFF.

J is TRBJ2-7 and V is TRBV5-1, with 10 nucleotides matching TRBD1. V lost 4 bases, J lost 9 bases, and 13 bases stayed unmatched. The germline V gene encodes CDR1 SGHRS and CDR2 YFSETQ. The CDR3 loop spans 15 amino acids. CDR3: CASSPTGTGALGQYF. The CDR3 DNA reads as TGCGCCAGCAGCCCCACCGGGACAGGGGCGCTCGGGCAGTACTTC.

This sequence joins TRBV12-5 and TRBJ2-6, with D maybe TRBD1 (5 bases). The CDR3 is made up of 15 amino acids. V was shortened by 4 bases and J by 4 bases, with 11 bases between the two germline ends. Germline loops: CDR1 LGHNT, CDR2 FRNRAP. The DNA of the CDR3 is TGTGCTAGTGGTTCCGGACAAACCGGGGCCAACGTCCTGACTTTC. It is translated as CASGSGQTGANVLTF.